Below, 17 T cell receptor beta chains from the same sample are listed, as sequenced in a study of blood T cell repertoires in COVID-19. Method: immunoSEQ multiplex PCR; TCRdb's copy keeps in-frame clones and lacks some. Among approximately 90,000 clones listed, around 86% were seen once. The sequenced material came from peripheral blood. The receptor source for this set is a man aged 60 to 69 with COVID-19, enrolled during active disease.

CDR3 in DNA: TGTGCCAGCAGCTTAGTGGACAGGGGTAATGAAAAACTGTTTTTT. Its protein product is CASSLVDRGNEKLFF. The rearrangement joins TRBV11-2 to TRBJ1-4; 9 nucleotides line up with TRBD1. The V gene's germline CDR1 is SGHAT and CDR2 FQNNGV. V was clipped by 1 base and J by 4 bases; unmatched bases: 1. This CDR3 contains 15 residues. Full variable domain (rest looked up from reference TRBV11-2 and TRBJ1-4): EAGVAQSPRYKIIEKRQSVAFWCNPISGHATLYWYQQILGQGPKLLIQFQNNGVVDDSQLPKDRFSAERLKGVDSTLKIQPAKLEDSAVYLCASSLVDRGNEKLFFGSGTQLSVL.

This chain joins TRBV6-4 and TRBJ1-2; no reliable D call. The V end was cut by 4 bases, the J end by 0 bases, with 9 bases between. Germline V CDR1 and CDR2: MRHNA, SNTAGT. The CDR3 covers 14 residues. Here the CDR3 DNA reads TGTGCCAGCAGTGGCCCGGTAGCTAACTATGGCTACACCTTC. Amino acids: CASSGPVANYGYTF.

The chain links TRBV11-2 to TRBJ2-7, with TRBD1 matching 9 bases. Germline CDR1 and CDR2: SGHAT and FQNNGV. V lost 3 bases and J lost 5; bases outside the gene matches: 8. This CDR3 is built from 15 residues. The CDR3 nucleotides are TGTGCCAGCAGCTTCGGGACAGGGCGTGACCACGAGCAGTACTTC. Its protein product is CASSFGTGRDHEQYF.

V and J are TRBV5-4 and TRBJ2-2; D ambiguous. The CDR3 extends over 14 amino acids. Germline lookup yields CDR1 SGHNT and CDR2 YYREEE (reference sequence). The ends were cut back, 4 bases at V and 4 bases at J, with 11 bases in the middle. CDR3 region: CASSPQAPTGELFF. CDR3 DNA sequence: TGTGCCAGCAGCCCCCAAGCGCCCACCGGGGAGCTGTTTTTT. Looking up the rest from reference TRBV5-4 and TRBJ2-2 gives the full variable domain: ETGVTQSPTHLIKTRGQQVTLRCSSQSGHNTVSWYQQALGQGPQFIFQYYREEENGRGNFPPRFSGLQFPNYSSELNVNALELDDSALYLCASSPQAPTGELFFGEGSRLTVL.

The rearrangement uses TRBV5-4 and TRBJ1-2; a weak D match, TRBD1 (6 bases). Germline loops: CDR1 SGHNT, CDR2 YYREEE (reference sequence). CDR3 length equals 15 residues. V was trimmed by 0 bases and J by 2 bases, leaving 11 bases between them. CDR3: CASSLDPGQNYGYTF. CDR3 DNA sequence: TGTGCCAGCAGCTTGGATCCGGGACAAAACTATGGCTACACCTTC. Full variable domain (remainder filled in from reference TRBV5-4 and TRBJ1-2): ETGVTQSPTHLIKTRGQQVTLRCSSQSGHNTVSWYQQALGQGPQFIFQYYREEENGRGNFPPRFSGLQFPNYSSELNVNALELDDSALYLCASSLDPGQNYGYTFGSGTRLTVV.

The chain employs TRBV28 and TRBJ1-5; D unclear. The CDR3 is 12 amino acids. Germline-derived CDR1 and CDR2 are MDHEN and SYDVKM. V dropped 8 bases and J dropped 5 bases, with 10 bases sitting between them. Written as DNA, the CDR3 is TGTGCCAGCGAGTCAACTTATCAGCCCCAGCATTTT. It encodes CASESTYQPQHF.

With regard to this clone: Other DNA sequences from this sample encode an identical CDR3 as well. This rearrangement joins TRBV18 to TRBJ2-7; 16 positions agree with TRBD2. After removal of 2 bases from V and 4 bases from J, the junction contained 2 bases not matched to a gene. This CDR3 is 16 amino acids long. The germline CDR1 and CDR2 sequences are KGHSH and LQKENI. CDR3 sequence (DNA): TGTGCCAGCTCACCAGGGACTAGCGGGAGGGGGTACGAGCAGTACTTC. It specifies CASSPGTSGRGYEQYF.

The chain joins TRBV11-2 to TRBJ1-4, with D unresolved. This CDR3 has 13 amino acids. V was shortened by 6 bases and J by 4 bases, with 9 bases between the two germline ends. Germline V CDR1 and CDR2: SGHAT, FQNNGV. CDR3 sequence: CASRLAGNEKLFF. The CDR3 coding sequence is TGTGCCAGCAGACTTGCGGGTAATGAAAAACTGTTTTTT.

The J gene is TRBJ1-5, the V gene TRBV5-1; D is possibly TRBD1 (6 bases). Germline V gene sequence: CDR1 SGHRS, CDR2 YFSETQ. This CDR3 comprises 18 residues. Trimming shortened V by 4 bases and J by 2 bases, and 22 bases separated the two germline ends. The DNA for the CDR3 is TGCGCCAGCAGCGAGGTCCCCCCGGACAGTTTGGGCAATCAGCCCCAGCATTTT. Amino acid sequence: CASSEVPPDSLGNQPQHF.

CDR3 coding DNA: TGTGCCAGCAGCGGACTAGCGGACTTCACAGATACGCAGTATTTT. Protein product: CASSGLADFTDTQYF. The chain links TRBV11-2 to TRBJ2-3; 10 bases align to TRBD2. V shed 5 bases and J 2 bases; nucleotides not matched to a gene: 4. The CDR3 extends over 15 amino acids. Germline CDR1 reads SGHAT; CDR2 reads FQNNGV.

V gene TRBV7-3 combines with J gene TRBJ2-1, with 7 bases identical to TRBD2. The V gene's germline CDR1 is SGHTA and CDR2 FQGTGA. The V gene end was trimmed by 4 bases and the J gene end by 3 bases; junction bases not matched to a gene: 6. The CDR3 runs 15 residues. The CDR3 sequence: CASSSFGGGYNEQFF. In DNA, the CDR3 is TGTGCCAGCAGCTCCTTTGGCGGGGGCTACAATGAGCAGTTCTTC.

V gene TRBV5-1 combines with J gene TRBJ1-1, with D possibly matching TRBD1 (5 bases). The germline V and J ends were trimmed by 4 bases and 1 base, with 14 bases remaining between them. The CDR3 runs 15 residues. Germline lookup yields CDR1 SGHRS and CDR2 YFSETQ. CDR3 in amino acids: CASSPPSGGNTEAFF. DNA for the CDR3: TGCGCCAGCAGCCCCCCCTCCGGGGGGAACACTGAAGCTTTCTTT. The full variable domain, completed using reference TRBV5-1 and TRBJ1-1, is KAGVTQTPRYLIKTRGQQVTLSCSPISGHRSVSWYQQTPGQGLQFLFEYFSETQRNKGNFPGRFSGRQFSNSRSEMNVSTLELGDSALYLCASSPPSGGNTEAFFGQGTRLTVV.

The CDR3 coding sequence is TGTGCCTGGAGTGGACAGGGTAGACAGCCCCAGCATTTT. This encodes CAWSGQGRQPQHF. The chain has TRBV30 and TRBJ1-5; 7 bases are a match to TRBD1. Germline V gene lookup returns CDR1 GTSNPN and CDR2 SVGIG (reference sequence). The CDR3 contains 13 residues. The ends lost 1 base at V and 7 bases at J; junction bases unmatched: 4. The full variable domain, completed using reference TRBV30 and TRBJ1-5, is SQTIHQWPATLVQPVGSPLSLECTVEGTSNPNLYWYRQAAGRGLQLLFYSVGIGQISSEVPQNLSASRPQDRQFILSSKKLLLSDSGFYLCAWSGQGRQPQHFGDGTRLSIL.

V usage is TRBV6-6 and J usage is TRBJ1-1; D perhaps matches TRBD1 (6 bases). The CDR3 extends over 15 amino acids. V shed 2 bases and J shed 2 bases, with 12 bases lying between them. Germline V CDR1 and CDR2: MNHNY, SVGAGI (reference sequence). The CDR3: CASSYPGGGNTEAFF. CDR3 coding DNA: TGTGCCAGCAGTTACCCAGGCGGGGGCAACACTGAAGCTTTCTTT.

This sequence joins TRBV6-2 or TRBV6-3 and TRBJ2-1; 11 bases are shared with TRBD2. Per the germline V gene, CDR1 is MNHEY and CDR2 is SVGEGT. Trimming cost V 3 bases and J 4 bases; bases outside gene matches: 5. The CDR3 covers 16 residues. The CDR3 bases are TGTGCCAGCAGTTATTGGGGACTAGCGGAATACAATGAGCAGTTCTTC. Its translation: CASSYWGLAEYNEQFF.

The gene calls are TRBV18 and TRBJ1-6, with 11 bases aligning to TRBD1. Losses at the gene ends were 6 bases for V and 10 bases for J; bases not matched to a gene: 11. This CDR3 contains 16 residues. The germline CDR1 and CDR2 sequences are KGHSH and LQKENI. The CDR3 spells CASSDGTGGTGSPLHF. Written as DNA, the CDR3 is TGTGCCAGCTCGGATGGGACAGGGGGGACCGGCTCACCCCTCCACTTT.

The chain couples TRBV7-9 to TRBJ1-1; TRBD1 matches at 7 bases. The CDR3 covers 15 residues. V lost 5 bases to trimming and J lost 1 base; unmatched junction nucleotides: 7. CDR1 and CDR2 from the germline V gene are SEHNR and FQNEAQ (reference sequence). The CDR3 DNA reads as TGTGCCAGCAGCGCCCACAGGGGAGGGAACACTGAAGCTTTCTTT. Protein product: CASSAHRGGNTEAFF.